This entry lists 23 T cell receptor beta chains sequenced from one sample in a study of cytomegalovirus exposure and HLA in healthy donors. The PCR contained 60 Vbeta and 13 Jbeta primers. The table came from immunoSEQ multiplex PCR; TCRdb's copy has only in-frame clones and leaves some out. The sample has 150,000 or so clones; around 79% are singletons. Sequencing input: PBMCs. Source of these receptors: a woman in her thirties or forties in good health and CMV-seropositive.

V gene TRBV9 combines with J gene TRBJ1-6; TRBD1 aligns across 7 bases. The CDR3 has 15 residues. V trimming: 3 bases; J trimming: 11 bases; junction bases outside the gene matches: 11. Per the germline V gene, CDR1 is SGDLS and CDR2 is YYNGEE. The CDR3 bases are TGTGCCAGCAGCGCCGAGGACAGGCCGAAGGCACCCCTCCACTTT. This codes for CASSAEDRPKAPLHF.

V gene TRBV6-6 combines with J gene TRBJ1-2; 7 positions match TRBD1. The ends lost 5 bases at V and 5 bases at J; junction bases unmatched: 8. The CDR3 extends over 14 amino acids. Germline loops: CDR1 MNHNY, CDR2 SVGAGI (reference sequence). CDR3 residues: CASSGTGVWYGYTF. The CDR3, as DNA: TGTGCCAGCAGTGGAACAGGGGTGTGGTATGGCTACACCTTC.

The rearrangement links TRBV2 to TRBJ1-3; perhaps TRBD1 as D (5 bases). Between the trimmed V and J ends, which lost 4 bases and 4 bases, there was a span of 11 bases. This CDR3 has 14 amino acids. The germline CDR1 and CDR2 sequences are SNHLY and FYNNEI. CDR3 sequence (DNA): TGTGCCAGCAGTGCGGGGGTTCCCGGAAACACCATATATTTT. Its protein is CASSAGVPGNTIYF. Combining the CDR3 with reference TRBV2 and TRBJ1-3 gives the whole variable domain EPEVTQTPSHQVTQMGQEVILRCVPISNHLYFYWYRQILGQKVEFLVSFYNNEISEKSEIFDDQFSVERPDGSNFTLKIRSTKLEDSAMYFCASSAGVPGNTIYFGEGSWLTVV.

The genes are TRBV7-6 and TRBJ2-7, with D possibly matching TRBD1 (6 bases). Germline V gene sequence: CDR1 SGHVS, CDR2 FNYEAQ. The V end lost 5 bases, the J end lost 2 bases, and 16 bases lay between the germline ends. CDR3 length: 15 amino acids. The CDR3 region is CASSAYREGAYEQYF. In nucleotides, the CDR3 is TGTGCCAGCAGCGCATACAGGGAAGGTGCCTACGAGCAGTACTTC.

The V call is TRBV5-1, the J call TRBJ1-4, with TRBD1 matching over 9 bases. V shed 3 bases and J 1 base; nucleotides not matched to a gene: 4. Looked up from germline, CDR1 is SGHRS and CDR2 is YFSETQ. The CDR3 spans 16 residues. Here the CDR3 reads CASSWTGVVTNEKLFF. The DNA of the CDR3 is TGCGCCAGCAGCTGGACAGGGGTGGTAACTAATGAAAAACTGTTTTTT.

This chain links TRBV2 with TRBJ2-3; TRBD2 matches at 9 bases. V shed 5 bases and J 0 bases; nucleotides not matched to a gene: 21. The CDR3 extends over 21 amino acids. Germline lookup yields CDR1 SNHLY and CDR2 FYNNEI. Here the CDR3 reads CASSPRLIQRWSGGSTDTQYF. DNA of the CDR3: TGTGCCAGCAGTCCCCGCTTAATTCAGCGATGGAGCGGGGGGAGCACAGATACGCAGTATTTT.

For this clone: A read error may account for a junction end that differs from germline. The rearrangement uses TRBV4-1 and TRBJ2-5; 15 nucleotides agree with TRBD2. The CDR3 has 17 amino acids. CDR1 is MGHRA and CDR2 is YSYEKL in the germline V gene. CDR3 residues: CASSQGLAGGPGGTQYF. CDR3 DNA sequence: TGCGCCAGCAGTCAAGGACTAGCGGGGGGGCCAGGAGGGACCCAGTACTTC.

V usage is TRBV27 and J usage is TRBJ1-5; no firm D call. Trimming removed 3 bases at V and 5 bases at J, with 11 bases between. The CDR3 runs 14 residues. The germline gives CDR1 MNHEY, CDR2 SMNVEV (reference sequence). The CDR3 DNA follows: TGTGCCAGCAGTTTCGGTGCAGGTTATCAGCCCCAGCATTTT. This translates into CASSFGAGYQPQHF.

This clone was seen only once. J is TRBJ2-1 and V is TRBV6-1; a possible D gene is TRBD1 (6 bases). CDR1 is MNHNS, CDR2 SASEGT, per germline. V gave up 6 bases and J gave up 4 bases, with 16 bases separating them. This CDR3 spans 15 amino acids. The CDR3 sequence: CASSLNRDIYNEQFF. CDR3 nucleotide sequence: TGTGCCAGCAGCTTAAACCGGGACATATACAATGAGCAGTTCTTC.

The chain couples TRBV7-9 to TRBJ2-7; perhaps TRBD1 as D (6 bases). V lost 1 base and J 5 bases, leaving 12 bases between the germline ends. The CDR3 sequence is 14 residues long. Germline values: CDR1 SEHNR, CDR2 FQNEAQ (reference sequence). CDR3 coding DNA: TGTGCCAGCAGCTTAGGGGACACATCTCACGAGCAGTACTTC. It specifies CASSLGDTSHEQYF.

This chain connects TRBV11-2 to TRBJ2-5, with 11 bases aligning to TRBD2. There are 14 residues in the CDR3. CDR1 SGHAT and CDR2 FQNNGV come from the germline V gene. The V segment lost 1 base and the J segment 13 bases; nucleotides outside the gene matches: 8. The CDR3 region has the DNA TGTGCCAGCAGCTTAGGAAAGGCTAGCGGGGGGCGGTACTTC. Residues: CASSLGKASGGRYF.

A note on this clone: The conserved phenylalanine or tryptophan normally closing the CDR3 is absent here, so this likely arose from a read error. This chain joins TRBV19 and TRBJ1-6, with 8 bases matching TRBD1. V shed 7 bases, J shed 9 bases, and the junction held 8 bases outside the gene matches. The CDR3 contains 14 residues. Germline lookup yields CDR1 LNHDA and CDR2 SQIVND (reference sequence). The CDR3 loop reads CASTDWDRSSPLHL. The CDR3 coding sequence is TGTGCCAGTACCGACTGGGACAGGTCTTCACCCCTCCACCTT.

The chain employs TRBV4-2 and TRBJ2-7; 7 bases are a match to TRBD1. The CDR3 consists of 15 residues. The trim removed 0 bases at V and 3 bases at J, leaving 5 bases unmatched. Germline lookup yields CDR1 LGHNA and CDR2 YNFKEQ. CDR3 protein: CASSQDGDSYYEQYF. The CDR3 region has the DNA TGTGCCAGCAGCCAAGATGGGGACAGCTACTACGAGCAGTACTTC.

This clone was counted a few times. V and J are TRBV4-1 and TRBJ2-7, with D unclear. This CDR3 region has 15 residues. CDR1 and CDR2 from the germline V gene are MGHRA and YSYEKL. The V and J ends lost 4 bases and 1 base respectively, with 14 bases between them. The CDR3 loop reads CASSPNPPGSYEQYF. As DNA, the CDR3 is TGCGCCAGCAGCCCAAACCCCCCAGGATCCTACGAGCAGTACTTC.

This clone was detected only once. The V and J genes are TRBV5-5 and TRBJ1-2; D remains unclear. Trimming took 0 bases from V and 4 from J, leaving 10 bases between them. Germline V gene data show CDR1 as SGHKS and CDR2 as YYEKEE (reference sequence). The CDR3 totals 14 residues. The CDR3, as DNA: TGTGCCAGCAGCTTGGGGGGAGGGCCCTATGGCTACACCTTC. The encoded protein is CASSLGGGPYGYTF. Using reference TRBV5-5 and TRBJ1-2 for the parts outside the CDR3, the full variable domain is DAGVTQSPTHLIKTRGQQVTLRCSPISGHKSVSWYQQVLGQGPQFIFQYYEKEERGRGNFPDRFSARQFPNYSSELNVNALLLGDSALYLCASSLGGGPYGYTFGSGTRLTVV.

The chain links TRBV5-1 to TRBJ2-3; D ambiguous. Germline V gives CDR1 SGHRS, CDR2 YFSETQ. This CDR3 contains 14 residues. Trimming stripped 2 bases from V and 4 bases from J, with 11 bases between. CDR3 DNA sequence: TGCGCCAGCAGCTTAAGCCCCGCCGCAGATACGCAGTATTTT. This codes for CASSLSPAADTQYF. The full variable domain, in which reference TRBV5-1 and TRBJ2-3 provide the parts outside the CDR3, is KAGVTQTPRYLIKTRGQQVTLSCSPISGHRSVSWYQQTPGQGLQFLFEYFSETQRNKGNFPGRFSGRQFSNSRSEMNVSTLELGDSALYLCASSLSPAADTQYFGPGTRLTVL.

V is TRBV5-6 and J is TRBJ1-1, with TRBD1 matching over 7 bases. CDR3 size: 14 residues. CDR1 and CDR2 from the germline V gene are SGHDT and YYEEEE. The ends lost 0 bases at V and 4 bases at J; junction bases unmatched: 3. The CDR3 DNA reads TGTGCCAGCAGCTTGGAGGAGGGGGCCACTGAAGCTTTCTTT. This gives the protein CASSLEEGATEAFF.

The chain recombines TRBV28 with TRBJ2-7, with 8 bases fitting TRBD1. V was pared by 6 bases and J by 5 bases, with 6 bases of the junction left unmatched. The CDR3 covers 13 residues. The germline CDR1 and CDR2 sequences are MDHEN and SYDVKM. The CDR3 reads CASSRTGRDEQYF. For the CDR3, the DNA is TGTGCCAGCAGCCGGACAGGGAGAGACGAGCAGTACTTC.

This clone was observed once. The chain employs TRBV11-1 and TRBJ1-1; D ambiguous. CDR3 length equals 14 residues. The germline V and J ends were trimmed by 4 bases and 5 bases, with 14 bases remaining between them. Germline CDR1 is SGHAT and CDR2 is FQDESV (reference sequence). In DNA, the CDR3 is TGTGCCAGCAGCTCCGACGGGGAATGGACTGAAGCTTTCTTT. Protein: CASSSDGEWTEAFF.

This clone has more than one count but fewer than ten. The chain links TRBV10-2 to TRBJ1-1, with a weak D call TRBD1 (6 bases). With 2 bases removed from V and 4 bases from J, the gap between germline ends came to 11 bases. The CDR3 contains 14 residues. Germline-derived CDR1 and CDR2 are WSHSY and SAAADI. The CDR3 spells CASSEQGLGTEAFF. The CDR3 DNA follows: TGCGCCAGCAGTGAGCAGGGGTTGGGCACTGAAGCTTTCTTT.

This chain uses TRBV7-2 with TRBJ2-2; maybe TRBD2 (6 bases). The ends were cut back, 0 bases at V and 5 bases at J, with 7 bases in the middle. The V gene's germline CDR1 is SGHTA and CDR2 FQGNSA. This CDR3 region has 14 residues. The CDR3 loop reads CASSLATSTGELFF. As DNA, the CDR3 is TGTGCCAGCAGCTTAGCGACTAGTACCGGGGAGCTGTTTTTT.

In its sample, this clone was seen once. At one end the junction does not follow the germline gene, possibly because of a read error. The rearrangement joins TRBV2 to TRBJ1-1, with unresolved D. Germline loops: CDR1 SNHLY, CDR2 FYNNEI. The CDR3 totals 13 residues. CDR3 nucleotide sequence: TGTGCCAGCAGTGGACTTAGGGTCACGGGAGCCCTATTT. It translates to CASSGLRVTGALF.

The chain joins TRBV2 to TRBJ2-2; no definite D call. The germline V gene has CDR1 SNHLY and CDR2 FYNNEI. CDR3 length equals 14 residues. V was shortened by 4 bases and J by 2 bases, with 8 bases between the two germline ends. The CDR3 reads CASSVAENTGELFF. The DNA for the CDR3 is TGTGCCAGCAGTGTGGCGGAAAACACCGGGGAGCTGTTTTTT. Using reference TRBV2 and TRBJ2-2 for the parts outside the CDR3, the full variable domain is EPEVTQTPSHQVTQMGQEVILRCVPISNHLYFYWYRQILGQKVEFLVSFYNNEISEKSEIFDDQFSVERPDGSNFTLKIRSTKLEDSAMYFCASSVAENTGELFFGEGSRLTVL.